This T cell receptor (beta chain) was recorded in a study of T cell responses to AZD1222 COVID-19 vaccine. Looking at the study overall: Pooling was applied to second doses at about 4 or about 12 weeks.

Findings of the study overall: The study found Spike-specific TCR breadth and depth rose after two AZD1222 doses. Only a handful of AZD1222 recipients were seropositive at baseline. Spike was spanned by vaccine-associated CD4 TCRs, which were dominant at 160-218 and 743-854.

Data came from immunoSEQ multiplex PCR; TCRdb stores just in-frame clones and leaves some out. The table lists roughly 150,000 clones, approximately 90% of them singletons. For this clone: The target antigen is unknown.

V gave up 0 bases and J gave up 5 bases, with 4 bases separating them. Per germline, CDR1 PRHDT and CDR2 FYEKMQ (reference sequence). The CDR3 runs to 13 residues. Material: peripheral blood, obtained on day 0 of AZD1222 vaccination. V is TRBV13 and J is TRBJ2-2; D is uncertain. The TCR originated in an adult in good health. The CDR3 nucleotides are TGTGCCAGCAGCTTAGGAGGAACCGGGGAGCTGTTTTTT. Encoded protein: CASSLGGTGELFF.